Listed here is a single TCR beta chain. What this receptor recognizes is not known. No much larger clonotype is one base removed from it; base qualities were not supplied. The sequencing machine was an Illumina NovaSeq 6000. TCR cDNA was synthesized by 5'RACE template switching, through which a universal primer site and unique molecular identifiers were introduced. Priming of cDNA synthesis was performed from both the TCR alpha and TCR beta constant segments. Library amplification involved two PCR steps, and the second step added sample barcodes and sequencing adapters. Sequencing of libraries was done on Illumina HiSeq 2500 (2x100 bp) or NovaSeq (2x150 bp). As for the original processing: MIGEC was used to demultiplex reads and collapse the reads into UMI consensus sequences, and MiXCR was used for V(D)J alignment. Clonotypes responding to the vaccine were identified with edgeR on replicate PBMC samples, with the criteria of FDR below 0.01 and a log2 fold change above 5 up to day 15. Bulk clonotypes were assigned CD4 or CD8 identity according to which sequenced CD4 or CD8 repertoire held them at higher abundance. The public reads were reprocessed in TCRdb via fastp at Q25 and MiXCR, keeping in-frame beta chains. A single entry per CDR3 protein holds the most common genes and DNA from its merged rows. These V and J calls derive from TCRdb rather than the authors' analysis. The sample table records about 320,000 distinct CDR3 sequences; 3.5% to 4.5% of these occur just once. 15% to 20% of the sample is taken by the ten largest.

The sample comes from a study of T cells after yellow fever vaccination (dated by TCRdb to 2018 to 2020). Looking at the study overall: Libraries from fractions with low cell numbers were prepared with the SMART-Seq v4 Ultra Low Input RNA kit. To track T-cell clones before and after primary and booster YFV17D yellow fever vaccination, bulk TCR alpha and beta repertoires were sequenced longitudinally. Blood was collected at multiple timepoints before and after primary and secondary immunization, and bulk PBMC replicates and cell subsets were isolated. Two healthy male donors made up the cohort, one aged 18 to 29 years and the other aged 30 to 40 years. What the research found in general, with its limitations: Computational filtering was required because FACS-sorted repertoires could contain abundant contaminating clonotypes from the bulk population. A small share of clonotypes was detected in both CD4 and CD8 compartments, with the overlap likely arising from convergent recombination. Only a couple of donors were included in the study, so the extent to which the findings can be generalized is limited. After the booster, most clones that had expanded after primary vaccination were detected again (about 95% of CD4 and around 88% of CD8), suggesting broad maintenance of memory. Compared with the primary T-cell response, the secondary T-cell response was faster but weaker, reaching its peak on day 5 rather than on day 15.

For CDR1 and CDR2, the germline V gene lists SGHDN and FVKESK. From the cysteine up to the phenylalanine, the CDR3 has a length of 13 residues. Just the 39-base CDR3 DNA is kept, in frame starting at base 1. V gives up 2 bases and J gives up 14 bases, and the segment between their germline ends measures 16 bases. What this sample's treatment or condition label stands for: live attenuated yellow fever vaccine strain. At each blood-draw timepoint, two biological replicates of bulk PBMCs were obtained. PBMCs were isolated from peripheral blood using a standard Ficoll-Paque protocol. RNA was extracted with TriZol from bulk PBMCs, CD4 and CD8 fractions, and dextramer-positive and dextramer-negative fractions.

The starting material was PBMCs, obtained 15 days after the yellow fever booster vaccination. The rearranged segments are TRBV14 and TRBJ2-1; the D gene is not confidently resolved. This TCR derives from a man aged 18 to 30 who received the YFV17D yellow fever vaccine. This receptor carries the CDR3 CASSQWPHNFEFF. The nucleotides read TGTGCCAGCAGCCAATGGCCGCATAATTTCGAGTTCTTC.